This entry features one TCR beta chain sequence. The target of this receptor is not known. Within one base of it there is no much larger clone, and no base qualities were kept. This entry comes from a study of T cell repertoires in cytomegalovirus infection (dated by TCRdb to about 2019). Regarding the research as a whole: Donor HLA type was relevant to the analysis, because carriage of CMV infection together with the matching HLA type was indicated by public TCR beta signatures.

The research as a whole found: In both this cohort and an independent cohort of 352 donors, the cumulative frequency of public TCR beta family members distinguished carriers of CMV infection plus the relevant HLA type. The ex vivo response was dominated by HLA-C-restricted CMV-specific TCR beta clonotypes, which also provided the single most frequent clonotype in two of eight donors.

Sequencing was carried out with an Illumina HiSeq 1500. Using fastp at Q25 and MiXCR, TCRdb reprocessed the public reads and kept productive beta chains. Here each entry gathers all rows of one CDR3 protein and keeps the most common genes and DNA. A total of more than 250,000 distinct CDR3 sequences appear in this sample, about an eighth of them only once. Roughly 8.7% of the sample is in the top ten clones. V drops 0 bases and J drops 2 bases, leaving 14 bases in between. The CDR3 holds 17 amino acids from the cysteine to the phenylalanine. CDR3 DNA is the only sequence kept; it has 51 bases, read in frame from the first base. Taken from the germline V gene, the CDR1 and CDR2 loops are MGHRA and YSYEKL.

Input material: PBMCs. The sequence links TRBV4-1 to TRBJ1-5, with TRBD1 as a weak D call on 5 bases. This receptor was taken from a human donor in good health (CMV status not recorded). Some clones in this sample may be carry-over from other donors' samples. Here is the DNA: TGCGCCAGCAGCCAAGAGCCTCAAGGGGCTGGCAATCAGCCCCAGCATTTT. Its translation is CASSQEPQGAGNQPQHF.